This is a list of T cell receptor beta chains from one sample in a study of cytomegalovirus exposure and HLA in healthy donors. Here immunoSEQ multiplex PCR was the method, and the copy in TCRdb shows in-frame clones only, minus some. The sample lists 140,000 to 150,000 clones; 94% were seen once. The sample was PBMCs. These receptors were collected from a man between 18 and 29 years old in good health and CMV-seropositive. Each CDR3 is given with its conserved first and last residue. The order of the fields is D gene, J gene, V gene, CDR3 protein, CDR3 DNA. The D gene is left open where the match is weak.

D: TRBD1; J: TRBJ2-7; V: TRBV4-1; CDR3: CASSLGTGAFYEQYF; DNA: TGCGCCAGCAGCCTAGGGACAGGGGCTTTTTACGAGCAGTACTTC
D: TRBD1; J: TRBJ2-7; V: TRBV15; CDR3: CATSRDRATYEQYF; DNA: TGTGCCACCAGCAGGGACAGGGCCACCTACGAGCAGTACTTC
D: TRBD2; J: TRBJ2-3; V: TRBV2; CDR3: CASMTREPPTDTQYF; DNA: TGTGCCAGCATGACGCGGGAGCCCCCCACAGATACGCAGTATTTT
D: TRBD1; J: TRBJ1-3; V: TRBV19; CDR3: CASSPRQGASGNTIYF; DNA: TGTGCCAGTAGTCCTCGACAGGGGGCCTCTGGAAACACCATATATTTT
D: TRBD1; J: TRBJ2-7; V: TRBV5-1; CDR3: CASSSPGQGAEEQYF; DNA: TGCGCCAGCAGCTCGCCCGGACAGGGGGCAGAGGAGCAGTACTTC
D: -; J: TRBJ1-1; V: TRBV2; CDR3: CASSEAGGTNTEAFF; DNA: TGTGCCAGCAGTGAAGCGGGAGGTACGAACACTGAAGCTTTCTTT
D: -; J: TRBJ1-1; V: TRBV29-1; CDR3: CSVTRGGDTEAFF; DNA: TGCAGCGTTACTCGGGGGGGGGACACTGAAGCTTTCTTT
D: TRBD2; J: TRBJ2-7; V: TRBV14; CDR3: CASSPGLAAGYEQYF; DNA: TGTGCCAGCAGCCCGGGACTAGCGGCAGGATACGAGCAGTACTTC
D: TRBD2; J: TRBJ2-3; V: TRBV7-6; CDR3: CASSLLAGDSTDTQYF; DNA: TGTGCCAGCAGTTTACTAGCGGGAGATAGTACAGATACGCAGTATTTT
D: -; J: TRBJ1-2; V: TRBV2; CDR3: CASERGAVYGYTF; DNA: TGTGCCAGCGAGCGGGGGGCGGTGTATGGCTACACCTTC
D: -; J: TRBJ1-3; V: TRBV6-6; CDR3: CASSYYRVENTIYF; DNA: TGTGCCAGCAGCTATTACAGGGTTGAAAACACCATATATTTT
D: TRBD2; J: TRBJ2-3; V: TRBV29-1; CDR3: CSPDAREGPSSTDTQYF; DNA: TGCAGCCCCGATGCGCGGGAGGGCCCTTCTTCCACAGATACGCAGTATTTT
D: -; J: TRBJ2-2; V: TRBV18; CDR3: CASSSAGANTGELFF; DNA: TGTGCCAGCTCATCGGCAGGGGCCAACACCGGGGAGCTGTTTTTT
D: TRBD1; J: TRBJ1-4; V: TRBV6-1; CDR3: CASSTGQGRNEKLFF; DNA: TGTGCCAGCAGTACGGGACAGGGAAGGAATGAAAAACTGTTTTTT
D: TRBD1; J: TRBJ1-3; V: TRBV2; CDR3: CASRAGQVGNTIYF; DNA: TGTGCCAGCAGGGCGGGACAGGTGGGAAACACCATATATTTT
D: TRBD2; J: TRBJ2-3; V: TRBV5-8; CDR3: CASSFGGRGTDTQYF; DNA: TGTGCCAGCAGCTTTGGCGGGAGGGGCACAGATACGCAGTATTTT
D: TRBD1; J: TRBJ1-1; V: TRBV28; CDR3: CASSLHRGSGSTEAFF; DNA: TGTGCCAGCAGTCTCCACAGGGGCTCGGGGAGCACTGAAGCTTTCTTT
D: TRBD1; J: TRBJ1-2; V: TRBV28; CDR3: CASALTGVKIYGYTF; DNA: TGTGCCAGCGCACTTACAGGGGTTAAGATCTATGGCTACACCTTC
D: TRBD1; J: TRBJ2-7; V: TRBV4-2; CDR3: CASSQDLAGGYEQYF; DNA: TGTGCCAGCAGCCAAGATCTGGCAGGGGGCTACGAGCAGTACTTC
D: -; J: TRBJ1-1; V: TRBV5-1; CDR3: CASSLTGNTEAFF; DNA: TGCGCCAGCAGCTTGACCGGGAACACTGAAGCTTTCTTT
D: TRBD2; J: TRBJ2-7; V: TRBV11-2; CDR3: CASSLGPGAGYEQYF; DNA: TGTGCCAGCAGCTTAGGTCCGGGAGCGGGGTACGAGCAGTACTTC
D: -; J: TRBJ2-7; V: TRBV28; CDR3: CASSPNYEQYF; DNA: TGTGCCAGCAGTCCTAACTACGAGCAGTACTTC
D: -; J: TRBJ1-1; V: TRBV9; CDR3: CASSVGGMNTEAFF; DNA: TGTGCCAGCAGCGTAGGAGGGATGAACACTGAAGCTTTCTTT
D: -; J: TRBJ2-5; V: TRBV29-1; CDR3: CSVARQGPAAETQYF; DNA: TGCAGCGTTGCCCGCCAGGGCCCAGCAGCAGAGACCCAGTACTTC
D: TRBD2; J: TRBJ2-7; V: TRBV4-1; CDR3: CASSQESSGRASTYEQYF; DNA: TGCGCCAGCAGCCAAGAATCTAGCGGGAGGGCCAGCACCTACGAGCAGTACTTC
D: TRBD2; J: TRBJ2-3; V: TRBV13; CDR3: CASSSQGLAGTDTQYF; DNA: TGTGCCAGCAGCTCACAAGGACTAGCGGGCACAGATACGCAGTATTTT
D: -; J: TRBJ2-2; V: TRBV30; CDR3: CAWSVLRGSLTGELFF; DNA: TGTGCCTGGAGTGTACTTCGGGGGTCGCTCACCGGGGAGCTGTTTTTT
D: -; J: TRBJ2-7; V: TRBV2; CDR3: CASSELAHYEQYF; DNA: TGTGCCAGCAGTGAGCTAGCACACTACGAGCAGTACTTC
D: -; J: TRBJ1-5; V: TRBV10-3; CDR3: CAISENWAGRDSNQPQHF; DNA: TGTGCCATCAGTGAGAACTGGGCAGGGAGGGATAGCAATCAGCCCCAGCATTTT
D: TRBD2; J: TRBJ2-7; V: TRBV10-2; CDR3: CATKGTSGSYEQYF; DNA: TGCGCCACGAAGGGCACTAGCGGTTCCTACGAGCAGTACTTC
D: -; J: TRBJ2-1; V: TRBV27; CDR3: CASSPLGGGEAYYNEQFF; DNA: TGTGCCAGCAGTCCCCTCGGTGGAGGCGAGGCTTACTACAATGAGCAGTTCTTC
D: -; J: TRBJ2-7; V: TRBV11-2; CDR3: CASTSYGGSYEQYF; DNA: TGTGCCAGCACCTCTTACGGGGGCTCCTACGAGCAGTACTTC
D: -; J: TRBJ2-1; V: TRBV4-1; CDR3: CASRHTGSGGEQFF; DNA: TGCGCCAGCAGACATACCGGAAGCGGCGGTGAGCAGTTCTTC
D: TRBD1; J: TRBJ1-6; V: TRBV9; CDR3: CASSVAPDRGESPLHF; DNA: TGTGCCAGCAGCGTAGCCCCCGACAGGGGAGAATCACCCCTCCACTTT
D: TRBD1; J: TRBJ1-6; V: TRBV5-4; CDR3: CASSHQGANSPLHF; DNA: TGTGCCAGCAGCCACCAGGGGGCCAATTCACCCCTCCACTTT
D: TRBD2; J: TRBJ2-2; V: TRBV7-3; CDR3: CASSRLAALTGELFF; DNA: TGTGCCAGCAGCCGGCTAGCGGCTCTCACCGGGGAGCTGTTTTTT
D: -; J: TRBJ1-4; V: TRBV20-1; CDR3: CRGGTNEKLFF; DNA: TGCAGGGGAGGAACTAATGAAAAACTGTTTTTT
D: -; J: TRBJ1-4; V: TRBV2; CDR3: CASSAEDEKLFF; DNA: TGTGCCAGCAGTGCGGAGGATGAAAAACTGTTTTTT
D: -; J: TRBJ2-7; V: TRBV27; CDR3: CASSSLGADYEQYF; DNA: TGTGCCAGCAGTTCCCTAGGAGCCGACTACGAGCAGTACTTC
D: -; J: TRBJ2-7; V: TRBV9; CDR3: CASSVGLPSQRRSYEQYF; DNA: TGTGCCAGCAGCGTAGGTTTACCCTCGCAGCGCCGCTCCTACGAGCAGTACTTC
D: -; J: TRBJ2-1; V: TRBV5-1; CDR3: CASSLAGTNDEQFF; DNA: TGCGCCAGCAGCTTGGCCGGGACAAACGATGAGCAGTTCTTC
D: TRBD2; J: TRBJ2-1; V: TRBV4-1; CDR3: CASSQPNHFREGLGNEQFF; DNA: TGCGCCAGCAGCCAACCGAACCACTTTCGGGAGGGCCTCGGCAATGAGCAGTTCTTC
D: -; J: TRBJ2-2; V: TRBV28; CDR3: CASSLWRGRGASGTGELFF; DNA: TGTGCCAGCAGTTTGTGGCGCGGACGGGGAGCATCGGGCACCGGGGAGCTGTTTTTT